This TCR beta chain was profiled in a study of shared clonotypes between healthy human individuals. Study-level information: Serving as donors were two women and a few men, whose ages spanned 18 to 49. Per-donor plates numbered three CD4 naive, three CD4 memory, two CD8 naive and one CD8 memory.

Clones were sequenced by immunoSEQ multiplex PCR, and TCRdb holds only the in-frame ones, with some missing. The sample includes about 1.1 million clones, approximately 80% of them seen just once. The TCR originated in a man aged 18 to 30 in good health. Some clones in this sample may be carry-over from other donors' samples. The specimen sequenced was memory CD4+ T cells from PBMCs. Noted subset: CD45RA-negative fraction.

The CDR3 is CASSLGTAINQPQHF. The CDR3 DNA is TGTGCCAGCAGTTTAGGGACTGCTATCAATCAGCCCCAGCATTTT. The gene calls are TRBV27 and TRBJ1-5, with a tentative D call TRBD1 (5 bases). V lost 2 bases and J 3 bases, leaving 11 bases between the germline ends. The CDR3 loop spans 15 amino acids. Germline values: CDR1 MNHEY, CDR2 SMNVEV (reference sequence).